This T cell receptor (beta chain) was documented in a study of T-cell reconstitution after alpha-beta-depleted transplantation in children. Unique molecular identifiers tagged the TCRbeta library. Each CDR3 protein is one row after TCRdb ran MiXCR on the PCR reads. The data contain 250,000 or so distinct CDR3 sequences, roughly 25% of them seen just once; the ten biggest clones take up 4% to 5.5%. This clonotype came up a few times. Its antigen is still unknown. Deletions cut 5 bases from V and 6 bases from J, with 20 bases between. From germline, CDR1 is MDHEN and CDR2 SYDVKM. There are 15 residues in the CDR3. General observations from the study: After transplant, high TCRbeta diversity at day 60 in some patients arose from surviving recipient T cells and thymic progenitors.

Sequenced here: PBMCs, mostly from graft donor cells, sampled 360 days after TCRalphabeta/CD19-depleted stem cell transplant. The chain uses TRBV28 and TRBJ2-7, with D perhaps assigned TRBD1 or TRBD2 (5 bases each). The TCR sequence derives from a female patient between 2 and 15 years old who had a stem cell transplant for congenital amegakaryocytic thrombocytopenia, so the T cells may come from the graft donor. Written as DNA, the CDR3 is TGTGCCAGCAGTGCAATCCCGGGGCCCCACCTCGAGCAGTACTTC. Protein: CASSAIPGPHLEQYF.